These T cell receptor beta chains were read from a single sample in a study of long-term antiretroviral therapy in people with HIV. TCRdb's table, derived via immunoSEQ multiplex PCR, lists solely in-frame clones and lacks some. The repertoire holds some 11,000 clones, with 83% as singletons. Specimen: unsorted PBMCs, collected 3.4 years after starting antiretroviral therapy. The receptor source for this set is a middle-aged man with HIV. Each CDR3 is given with its conserved first and last residue. D genes are given only for firm matches. The size of a clone is reported for some rows only, either as once, few or many, or as a class for expanded clones.

D gene: .; clone size: few; J gene: TRBJ1-5; V gene: TRBV10-2; CDR3 protein: CASSADRLNQPQHF; CDR3 DNA: TGCGCCAGCAGTGCCGACAGGCTGAATCAGCCCCAGCATTTT
D gene: .; clone size: .; J gene: TRBJ1-2; V gene: TRBV5-8; CDR3 protein: CASSLIGDDGYGYTF; CDR3 DNA: TGTGCCAGCAGCTTGATAGGAGACGATGGCTATGGCTACACCTTC
D gene: .; clone size: .; J gene: TRBJ2-7; V gene: TRBV5-4; CDR3 protein: CASSLAGVKSSYEQYF; CDR3 DNA: TGTGCCAGCAGCTTAGCCGGAGTAAAAAGTTCCTACGAGCAGTACTTC
D gene: TRBD1; clone size: .; J gene: TRBJ2-7; V gene: TRBV28; CDR3 protein: CASSYQGARYEQYF; CDR3 DNA: TGTGCCAGCAGTTACCAGGGGGCGCGGTACGAGCAGTACTTC
D gene: .; clone size: .; J gene: TRBJ2-4; V gene: TRBV27; CDR3 protein: CASRFDRGNIQYF; CDR3 DNA: TGTGCCAGCAGATTCGATCGAGGAAACATTCAGTACTTC
D gene: .; clone size: once; J gene: TRBJ1-1; V gene: TRBV9; CDR3 protein: CASSRGGANTEAFF; CDR3 DNA: TGTGCCAGCAGCCGAGGGGGGGCGAACACTGAAGCTTTCTTT
D gene: TRBD2; clone size: .; J gene: TRBJ2-7; V gene: TRBV11-2; CDR3 protein: CASSWTSGSYEQYF; CDR3 DNA: TGTGCCAGCAGTTGGACTAGCGGGAGTTACGAGCAGTACTTC
D gene: .; clone size: .; J gene: TRBJ2-7; V gene: TRBV30; CDR3 protein: CAWSRGKAGSEQYF; CDR3 DNA: TGTGCCTGGAGTAGGGGCAAAGCAGGGAGCGAGCAGTACTTC
D gene: .; clone size: .; J gene: TRBJ1-3; V gene: TRBV9; CDR3 protein: CASSVVGGNTIYF; CDR3 DNA: TGTGCCAGCAGCGTAGTTGGTGGAAACACCATATATTTT
D gene: .; clone size: .; J gene: TRBJ2-2; V gene: TRBV7-9; CDR3 protein: CASSRDSANTGELFF; CDR3 DNA: TGTGCCAGCAGCCGTGACAGTGCCAACACCGGGGAGCTGTTTTTT
D gene: TRBD2; clone size: once; J gene: TRBJ2-7; V gene: TRBV11-2; CDR3 protein: CASSLDPGGSLNEQYF; CDR3 DNA: TGTGCCAGCAGCTTAGATCCAGGCGGGAGTCTCAACGAGCAGTACTTC
D gene: TRBD2; clone size: large; J gene: TRBJ2-5; V gene: TRBV7-7; CDR3 protein: CASSLRPSGHGGTQYF; CDR3 DNA: TGTGCTAGCAGCTTAAGGCCTAGCGGGCATGGGGGGACCCAGTACTTC
D gene: .; clone size: once; J gene: TRBJ1-6; V gene: TRBV30; CDR3 protein: CAWIGQSNNSPLHF; CDR3 DNA: TGTGCCTGGATCGGACAGTCAAATAATTCACCCCTCCACTTT
D gene: .; clone size: .; J gene: TRBJ1-3; V gene: TRBV28; CDR3 protein: CASSLLPIGQWRNTIYF; CDR3 DNA: TGTGCCAGCAGTTTACTGCCAATCGGACAGTGGCGGAACACCATATATTTT
D gene: TRBD1; clone size: few; J gene: TRBJ2-7; V gene: TRBV7-9; CDR3 protein: CASSLQQGTYEQYF; CDR3 DNA: TGTGCCAGCAGCCTCCAACAGGGGACCTACGAGCAGTACTTC
D gene: .; clone size: .; J gene: TRBJ1-1; V gene: TRBV18; CDR3 protein: CASSPGAHLNTEAFF; CDR3 DNA: TGTGCCAGCTCACCAGGCGCACACCTGAACACTGAAGCTTTCTTT
D gene: .; clone size: .; J gene: TRBJ1-1; V gene: TRBV6-5; CDR3 protein: CASSGQSMNTEAFF; CDR3 DNA: TGTGCCAGCAGCGGTCAGTCAATGAACACTGAAGCTTTCTTT
D gene: .; clone size: .; J gene: TRBJ1-2; V gene: TRBV7-9; CDR3 protein: CVSSPGSRGYTF; CDR3 DNA: TGTGTCAGCAGCCCTGGGTCCCGTGGCTACACCTTC
D gene: .; clone size: .; J gene: TRBJ2-5; V gene: TRBV18; CDR3 protein: CASSSPWGALLETQYF; CDR3 DNA: TGTGCCAGCTCATCGCCGTGGGGGGCGCTATTGGAGACCCAGTACTTC
D gene: .; clone size: once; J gene: TRBJ2-1; V gene: TRBV14; CDR3 protein: CASSQDIAPEQFF; CDR3 DNA: TGTGCCAGCAGCCAAGATATAGCCCCCGAGCAGTTCTTC
D gene: TRBD2; clone size: once; J gene: TRBJ2-3; V gene: TRBV4-1; CDR3 protein: CASSQALAGVSDTQYF; CDR3 DNA: TGCGCCAGCAGCCAAGCACTAGCGGGAGTCTCAGATACGCAGTATTTT
D gene: TRBD1; clone size: .; J gene: TRBJ2-3; V gene: TRBV10-3; CDR3 protein: CASAGQGNADTQYF; CDR3 DNA: TGTGCCTCCGCCGGACAGGGGAATGCAGATACGCAGTATTTT
D gene: .; clone size: .; J gene: TRBJ1-5; V gene: TRBV28; CDR3 protein: CASSLEGTWQPQHF; CDR3 DNA: TGTGCCAGCAGTCTCGAGGGGACTTGGCAGCCCCAGCATTTT
D gene: .; clone size: .; J gene: TRBJ2-5; V gene: TRBV28; CDR3 protein: CASTSPGVETQYF; CDR3 DNA: TGTGCCAGCACCTCCCCAGGGGTTGAGACCCAGTACTTC
D gene: TRBD2; clone size: .; J gene: TRBJ2-5; V gene: TRBV28; CDR3 protein: CASSFTSVKETQYF; CDR3 DNA: TGTGCCAGCAGTTTCACTAGCGTTAAAGAGACCCAGTACTTC
D gene: .; clone size: few; J gene: TRBJ2-4; V gene: TRBV11-2; CDR3 protein: CASSPAQNIQYF; CDR3 DNA: TGTGCCAGCAGCCCCGCCCAAAACATTCAGTACTTC
D gene: .; clone size: .; J gene: TRBJ1-5; V gene: TRBV6-5; CDR3 protein: CASSYSSGENQPQHF; CDR3 DNA: TGTGCCAGCAGTTACTCGTCGGGAGAAAATCAGCCCCAGCATTTT
D gene: .; clone size: few; J gene: TRBJ1-1; V gene: TRBV28; CDR3 protein: CASSLPQWGAHGEAFF; CDR3 DNA: TGTGCCAGCAGTTTACCCCAATGGGGGGCTCATGGTGAAGCTTTCTTT
D gene: .; clone size: once; J gene: TRBJ1-2; V gene: TRBV28; CDR3 protein: CASSWTANNYGYTF; CDR3 DNA: TGTGCCAGCAGTTGGACAGCAAATAACTATGGCTACACCTTC
D gene: .; clone size: .; J gene: TRBJ2-7; V gene: TRBV19; CDR3 protein: CASSIAGYLDEQYF; CDR3 DNA: TGTGCCAGTAGTATAGCAGGGTATCTAGACGAGCAGTACTTC
D gene: TRBD2; clone size: .; J gene: TRBJ2-7; V gene: TRBV6-6; CDR3 protein: CASSPRGTKEQYF; CDR3 DNA: TGTGCCAGCAGCCCACGCGGGACTAAGGAGCAGTACTTC
D gene: TRBD1; clone size: .; J gene: TRBJ1-1; V gene: TRBV4-2; CDR3 protein: CASSQATGGTEAFF; CDR3 DNA: TGTGCCAGCAGCCAAGCCACAGGGGGGACTGAAGCTTTCTTT
D gene: .; clone size: .; J gene: TRBJ2-1; V gene: TRBV9; CDR3 protein: CASSPTGENSYNEQFF; CDR3 DNA: TGTGCCAGCTCCCCTACTGGGGAGAATTCCTACAATGAGCAGTTCTTC
D gene: .; clone size: .; J gene: TRBJ2-5; V gene: TRBV7-2; CDR3 protein: CASSFVREETQYF; CDR3 DNA: TGTGCCAGCAGCTTTGTGAGGGAGGAGACCCAGTACTTC
D gene: .; clone size: .; J gene: TRBJ2-1; V gene: TRBV5-1; CDR3 protein: CASSPGPSSYNEQFF; CDR3 DNA: TGCGCCAGCAGCCCGGGGCCAAGCTCCTACAATGAGCAGTTCTTC
D gene: .; clone size: once; J gene: TRBJ2-7; V gene: TRBV29-1; CDR3 protein: CSAVRGDRLYEQYF; CDR3 DNA: TGCAGCGCCGTAAGGGGGGACAGACTCTACGAGCAGTACTTC
D gene: .; clone size: .; J gene: TRBJ2-3; V gene: TRBV27; CDR3 protein: CASSLSRQHTDTQYF; CDR3 DNA: TGTGCCAGCAGTTTATCGAGGCAGCACACAGATACGCAGTATTTT
D gene: TRBD1; clone size: .; J gene: TRBJ1-2; V gene: TRBV28; CDR3 protein: CASSTDRAYGYTF; CDR3 DNA: TGTGCCAGCAGTACCGACAGGGCTTATGGCTACACCTTC
D gene: .; clone size: .; J gene: TRBJ2-1; V gene: TRBV19; CDR3 protein: CASKTERDEQFF; CDR3 DNA: TGTGCCAGTAAAACGGAGCGCGATGAGCAGTTCTTC
D gene: .; clone size: .; J gene: TRBJ2-7; V gene: TRBV4-2; CDR3 protein: CASSQTGSLSYEQYF; CDR3 DNA: TGTGCCAGCAGCCAAACCGGGAGCCTCTCCTACGAGCAGTACTTC
D gene: .; clone size: .; J gene: TRBJ1-5; V gene: TRBV4-3; CDR3 protein: CASSQDKGAGDTYSNQPQHF; CDR3 DNA: TGCGCCAGCAGCCAAGATAAAGGGGCTGGGGATACTTATAGCAATCAGCCCCAGCATTTT
D gene: TRBD1; clone size: .; J gene: TRBJ2-7; V gene: TRBV18; CDR3 protein: CASSATDRVHEQYF; CDR3 DNA: TGTGCCAGCTCAGCCACCGACAGGGTCCACGAGCAGTACTTC
D gene: .; clone size: .; J gene: TRBJ2-7; V gene: TRBV29-1; CDR3 protein: CSTLSTSYEQYF; CDR3 DNA: TGCAGCACTTTATCAACCTCCTACGAGCAGTACTTC
D gene: .; clone size: .; J gene: TRBJ1-1; V gene: TRBV27; CDR3 protein: CASSLSSRGGTEAFF; CDR3 DNA: TGTGCCAGCAGTTTATCGTCCAGAGGGGGAACTGAAGCTTTCTTT
D gene: .; clone size: .; J gene: TRBJ1-1; V gene: TRBV28; CDR3 protein: CASTSRTVKAFF; CDR3 DNA: TGTGCCAGCACCTCCAGGACGGTGAAAGCTTTCTTT
D gene: TRBD1; clone size: .; J gene: TRBJ1-1; V gene: TRBV5-6; CDR3 protein: CASSFGTGGGTEAFF; CDR3 DNA: TGTGCCAGCAGCTTTGGGACAGGGGGCGGAACTGAAGCTTTCTTT